The 27 T cell receptor beta chains reported below all come from one sample, sequenced in a study of blood T cell repertoires in COVID-19. The data were produced by immunoSEQ multiplex PCR, yet TCRdb's version contains in-frame clones alone and is incomplete. The sample holds over 120,000 clones; 86% are singletons and the top ten take less than 4.5%. Source material: PBMCs or T cells enriched from blood (not recorded which). The receptor source for this set is a man between 50 and 59 years old who had recovered from COVID-19.

J is TRBJ1-1 and V is TRBV30, with D possibly TRBD1 on 5 matching bases. V was clipped by 0 bases and J by 3 bases, with 32 bases between them. Germline V CDR1 and CDR2: GTSNPN, SVGIG (reference sequence). CDR3 length equals 21 residues. The CDR3 coding sequence is TGTGCCTGGAGTGTAGGGGTGATAGGATCTTATGGCGTAAGTGTGGACACTGAAGCTTTCTTT. Residues: CAWSVGVIGSYGVSVDTEAFF. The variable domain in full, completed from reference TRBV30 and TRBJ1-1, reads SQTIHQWPATLVQPVGSPLSLECTVEGTSNPNLYWYRQAAGRGLQLLFYSVGIGQISSEVPQNLSASRPQDRQFILSSKKLLLSDSGFYLCAWSVGVIGSYGVSVDTEAFFGQGTRLTVV.

This sequence joins TRBV27 and TRBJ2-5, with D hard to call. Trimming removed 7 bases from V and 4 bases from J, with 13 bases in between. In germline, CDR1 is MNHEY, CDR2 SMNVEV (reference sequence). The CDR3 loop spans 13 amino acids. The CDR3 nucleotides are TGTGCCAGCATCCCCCATGGGCCAGAGACCCAGTACTTC. Translation: CASIPHGPETQYF.

The V call is TRBV19, the J call TRBJ1-5; D remains ambiguous. The CDR3 extends over 15 amino acids. V was trimmed by 5 bases and J by 0 bases, leaving 11 bases between them. CDR1 and CDR2 (germline): LNHDA, SQIVND (reference sequence). The CDR3 DNA follows: TGTGCCAGTAGTGAGGGAGGGTTTAGCAATCAGCCCCAGCATTTT. Protein product: CASSEGGFSNQPQHF.

J is TRBJ1-3 and V is TRBV18; D is ambiguous. Per germline, CDR1 KGHSH and CDR2 LQKENI. The CDR3 consists of 17 residues. Trimming took off 3 bases at V and 0 bases at J, with 15 bases between the two ends. This chain's CDR3 is CASSPPVRAYSGNTIYF. The CDR3 coding sequence is TGTGCCAGCTCACCCCCGGTGAGGGCCTACTCTGGAAACACCATATATTTT. Filled out from reference TRBV18 and TRBJ1-3, the complete variable domain reads NAGVMQNPRHLVRRRGQEARLRCSPMKGHSHVYWYRQLPEEGLKFMVYLQKENIIDESGMPKERFSAEFPKEGPSILRIQQVVRGDSAAYFCASSPPVRAYSGNTIYFGEGSWLTVV.

The count of this clone is one. The chain uses TRBV28 and TRBJ1-5; TRBD1 matches at 9 bases. The CDR3 is 17 amino acids. The junction had 10 bases not matched to a gene; V was cut back by 4 bases and J by 3 bases. The germline V gene encodes CDR1 MDHEN and CDR2 SYDVKM. The CDR3 loop is CASSSQEGDRVNQPQHF. For the CDR3, the DNA is TGTGCCAGCAGTTCGCAGGAAGGGGACAGGGTCAATCAGCCCCAGCATTTT. Variable domain in full (rest from reference TRBV28 and TRBJ1-5): DVKVTQSSRYLVKRTGEKVFLECVQDMDHENMFWYRQDPGLGLRLIYFSYDVKMKEKGDIPEGYSVSREKKERFSLILESASTNQTSMYLCASSSQEGDRVNQPQHFGDGTRLSIL.

The V and J genes are TRBV7-9 and TRBJ2-7; D might be TRBD1 (5 bases). The CDR3 runs 15 residues. V was shortened by 2 bases and J by 6 bases, with 17 bases between the two germline ends. Germline assignment: CDR1 SEHNR and CDR2 FQNEAQ (reference sequence). The CDR3 DNA is TGTGCCAGCAGCTTACAGGGCTCGGGTGTGGGCGAGCAGTACGTC. Translation: CASSLQGSGVGEQYV.

The rearrangement uses TRBV5-1 and TRBJ2-2; D is undetermined. Trimming stripped 5 bases from V and 1 base from J, with 6 bases between. This CDR3 comprises 13 residues. Germline lookup yields CDR1 SGHRS and CDR2 YFSETQ. In DNA, the CDR3 is TGCGCCAGCAGGTTGCTGAACACCGGGGAGCTGTTTTTT. Its translation: CASRLLNTGELFF.

The chain recombines TRBV5-4 with TRBJ2-7, with 7 bases identical to TRBD2. This CDR3 comprises 14 residues. Germline V CDR1 and CDR2: SGHNT, YYREEE (reference sequence). J was trimmed by 0 bases and V by 4 bases; bases with no gene match: 4. The CDR3 sequence is CASSPAGSSYEQYF. The CDR3 nucleotides are TGTGCCAGCAGCCCAGCGGGATCCTCCTACGAGCAGTACTTC.

The genes are TRBV2 and TRBJ1-2, with TRBD1 identical over 7 bases. CDR1 and CDR2 (germline): SNHLY, FYNNEI. This CDR3 has 12 residues. The J segment lost 5 bases and the V segment lost 3 bases, leaving 0 bases of the junction unmatched. CDR3 protein: CASSETGYGYTF. The DNA for the CDR3 is TGTGCCAGCAGTGAGACAGGGTATGGCTACACCTTC.

This clone was counted between two and nine times. This chain joins TRBV11-2 and TRBJ2-1; 9 bases match TRBD2. CDR1 and CDR2 from the germline V gene are SGHAT and FQNNGV. This CDR3 is built from 15 residues. V was clipped by 3 bases and J by 7 bases; unmatched bases: 7. CDR3 sequence (DNA): TGTGCCAGCAGCTTCCAACTAGCGGGCACGAATGAGCAGTTCTTC. It codes for CASSFQLAGTNEQFF.

This chain joins TRBV4-1 and TRBJ2-5, with TRBD1 matching 7 bases. Germline V gene sequence: CDR1 MGHRA, CDR2 YSYEKL. V trimming: 1 base; J trimming: 2 bases; junction bases outside the gene matches: 4. The CDR3 covers 15 residues. CDR3 protein: CASSQATGVQETQYF. In nucleotides, the CDR3 is TGCGCCAGCAGCCAAGCCACAGGGGTGCAAGAGACCCAGTACTTC.

V is TRBV4-3 and J is TRBJ2-5; D perhaps matches TRBD2 (5 bases). This CDR3 has 15 residues. The V and J ends lost 1 base and 2 bases respectively, with 11 bases between them. In germline, CDR1 is LGHNA, CDR2 YSLEER. CDR3 sequence reads: CASSQGASKQETQYF. The DNA for the CDR3 is TGCGCCAGCAGCCAAGGAGCTAGCAAACAAGAGACCCAGTACTTC.

This clone was observed a handful of times. This rearrangement joins TRBV5-8 to TRBJ2-2, with 8 bases identical to TRBD1. Germline V gene lookup returns CDR1 SGHTS and CDR2 YDEGEE. V dropped 0 bases and J dropped 6; count of bases not matched to a gene: 4. The CDR3 is 15 amino acids. The DNA of the CDR3 is TGTGCCAGCAGCTTGGAACAGGGGGGAGCCGGGGAGCTGTTTTTT. Residues: CASSLEQGGAGELFF.

The chain carries TRBV11-2 and TRBJ2-7; D remains unclear. The CDR3 runs 14 residues. The V gene lost 4 bases and the J gene lost 0 bases, with 10 bases spanning the gap. Germline assignment: CDR1 SGHAT and CDR2 FQNNGV. CDR3 amino acids: CASSSTRSSYEQYF. The CDR3 DNA is TGTGCCAGCAGCTCGACTCGGAGCTCCTACGAGCAGTACTTC.

This chain connects TRBV7-2 to TRBJ1-1; D is unresolved. The CDR3 is 13 amino acids. Trimming removed 1 base at V and 2 bases at J, with 5 bases between. CDR1 SGHTA and CDR2 FQGNSA come from the germline V gene. The chain's CDR3 is CASSLGRNTEAFF. The CDR3 coding sequence is TGTGCCAGCAGCTTAGGGAGAAACACTGAAGCTTTCTTT.

J is TRBJ2-2 and V is TRBV2, with a weak D call TRBD1 (5 bases). The CDR3 is 13 amino acids. Germline CDR1 and CDR2: SNHLY and FYNNEI. V was clipped by 7 bases and J by 7 bases, with 13 bases between them. The CDR3 coding sequence is TGTGCCAGCAAGGGGTCGGCCGGCGGGGAGCTGTTTTTT. Its translation: CASKGSAGGELFF. The whole variable domain, filled in from reference TRBV2 and TRBJ2-2, reads EPEVTQTPSHQVTQMGQEVILRCVPISNHLYFYWYRQILGQKVEFLVSFYNNEISEKSEIFDDQFSVERPDGSNFTLKIRSTKLEDSAMYFCASKGSAGGELFFGEGSRLTVL.

The chain combines TRBV28 with TRBJ1-1; weak D call: TRBD1 (6 bases). Trimming took off 5 bases at V and 10 bases at J, with 17 bases between the two ends. In germline, CDR1 is MDHEN, CDR2 SYDVKM. This CDR3 has 13 amino acids. The CDR3 is CASSAHRDKGAFF. CDR3 sequence (DNA): TGTGCCAGCAGTGCCCACCGGGACAAAGGAGCTTTCTTT.

The chain links TRBV11-3 to TRBJ2-3; 8 nucleotides match TRBD2. The germline gives CDR1 SGHNT, CDR2 YENEEA. With V trimmed by 3 bases and J by 1 base, 0 bases remained unmatched. The CDR3 totals 14 residues. The CDR3 DNA reads TGTGCCAGCAGCTTGACTAGCGGCACAGATACGCAGTATTTT. Protein sequence: CASSLTSGTDTQYF.

The chain carries TRBV12-3 or TRBV12-4 and TRBJ2-5, with D unclear. Trimming removed 7 bases from V and 2 bases from J, with 11 bases in between. This CDR3 comprises 13 residues. The chain's CDR3 is CASTAERQETQYF. The CDR3 DNA is TGTGCCAGCACCGCGGAGAGACAAGAGACCCAGTACTTC.

This sequence joins TRBV10-1 and TRBJ2-7; possible D gene TRBD1, 6 bases. Germline CDR1 is WNHNN and CDR2 is SYGVQD (reference sequence). Trimming cost V 4 bases and J 6 bases, with 25 bases left between them. This CDR3 spans 17 amino acids. The DNA for the CDR3 is TGCGCCAGCAGTGTAGTAACAGGGTCTCATACCACTTGCGAGCAGTACTTC. Encoded protein: CASSVVTGSHTTCEQYF.

The gene calls are TRBV30 and TRBJ2-5; D might be TRBD1 (5 bases). In germline, CDR1 is GTSNPN, CDR2 SVGIG (reference sequence). The germline V and J ends were trimmed by 7 bases and 2 bases, with 23 bases remaining between them. This CDR3 contains 16 residues. CDR3 in DNA: TGTGCCTACTCAGGGCCTCCCCAATCATCTCAAGAGACCCAGTACTTC. Translation: CAYSGPPQSSQETQYF. Full variable domain (rest looked up from reference TRBV30 and TRBJ2-5): SQTIHQWPATLVQPVGSPLSLECTVEGTSNPNLYWYRQAAGRGLQLLFYSVGIGQISSEVPQNLSASRPQDRQFILSSKKLLLSDSGFYLCAYSGPPQSSQETQYFGPGTRLLVL.

J is TRBJ1-2 and V is TRBV7-2, with D perhaps matching TRBD1 (6 bases). The V end was cut by 4 bases, the J end by 6 bases, with 15 bases between. This CDR3 has 14 amino acids. The germline gives CDR1 SGHTA, CDR2 FQGNSA. The CDR3 here is CASSSFRGFDGYTF. CDR3 sequence (DNA): TGTGCCAGCAGCTCCTTCAGGGGTTTTGATGGCTACACCTTC.

The V call is TRBV20-1, the J call TRBJ1-2; weak D call: TRBD1 (5 bases). V dropped 6 bases and J dropped 5 bases, with 10 bases sitting between them. Per germline, CDR1 DFQATT and CDR2 SNEGSKA (reference sequence). This CDR3 spans 11 amino acids. This chain's CDR3 is CSAAGLYGYTF. Written as DNA, the CDR3 is TGCAGTGCAGCGGGACTTTATGGCTACACCTTC.

This chain joins TRBV18 and TRBJ2-3; D perhaps matches TRBD1 (6 bases). Between the trimmed V and J ends, which lost 10 bases and 0 bases, there was a span of 14 bases. The V gene's germline CDR1 is KGHSH and CDR2 LQKENI. The CDR3 consists of 14 residues. Written as DNA, the CDR3 is TGTGCCACCTCGGACAGAACTAGCACAGATACGCAGTATTTT. This sequence encodes CATSDRTSTDTQYF.

The chain uses TRBV15 and TRBJ2-1; 7 positions match TRBD1. The V segment lost 5 bases and the J segment 8 bases; nucleotides outside the gene matches: 12. The CDR3 totals 15 residues. The germline V gene has CDR1 LNHNV and CDR2 YYDKDF (reference sequence). This CDR3 reads CATSARDRKGDEQFF. CDR3 DNA sequence: TGTGCCACCAGCGCCCGGGACAGAAAAGGGGATGAGCAGTTCTTC. Combining the CDR3 with reference TRBV15 and TRBJ2-1 gives the whole variable domain DAMVIQNPRYQVTQFGKPVTLSCSQTLNHNVMYWYQQKSSQAPKLLFHYYDKDFNNEADTPDNFQSRRPNTSFCFLDIRSPGLGDTAMYLCATSARDRKGDEQFFGPGTRLTVL.

The chain recombines TRBV4-3 with TRBJ1-6; TRBD1 matches 7 bases. The CDR3 consists of 18 residues. Germline CDR1 reads LGHNA; CDR2 reads YSLEER. The ends lost 3 bases at V and 7 bases at J; junction bases unmatched: 15. CDR3 nucleotide sequence: TGCGCCAGCAGCCAGGGGTCTTCCGCAGGGGGATGGAATTCACCCCTCCACTTT. This encodes CASSQGSSAGGWNSPLHF.

The chain is built from TRBV7-3 and TRBJ2-5; possible D gene TRBD1, 5 bases. Germline V gene lookup returns CDR1 SGHTA and CDR2 FQGTGA. The V end was cut by 5 bases, the J end by 3 bases, with 13 bases between. The CDR3 has 14 residues. CDR3 in amino acids: CASSPGAAKETQYF. Here the CDR3 DNA reads TGTGCCAGCAGCCCTGGGGCAGCCAAAGAGACCCAGTACTTC. The full variable domain, its missing parts supplied by reference TRBV7-3 and TRBJ2-5, is GAGVSQTPSNKVTEKGKYVELRCDPISGHTALYWYRQSLGQGPEFLIYFQGTGAADDSGLPNDRFFAVRPEGSVSTLKIQRTERGDSAVYLCASSPGAAKETQYFGPGTRLLVL.